The T cell receptor (beta chain) described here comes from a study of T-cell memory formation after mild COVID-19. Across the study: Largely donor-specific sequence clusters came from two donors. The study, taken as a whole, reports: A second wave expanding day 15 to 37 was CD4+-biased; contracting clones were balanced.

A word on this clonotype: Its antigen is unidentified.

The CDR3 sequence is 14 residues long. Germline V gene sequence: CDR1 WNHNN, CDR2 SYGVQD (reference sequence). Between the trimmed V and J ends, which lost 2 bases and 7 bases, there was a span of 13 bases. TCRdb recomputed calls from the 5' RACE reads with MiXCR, one row per CDR3 protein. The table includes 300,000 to 400,000 distinct CDR3 sequences, around 15% detected once. The chain combines TRBV10-1 with TRBJ2-3; D is unclear. Sequences were obtained from PBMCs or a T cell subset sorted from them (not recorded which). This sequence originates from a man aged 18 to 35 who had mild COVID-19 (a few samples of this study predate the infection). Cell type and time point are not known. The CDR3 protein is CASSELHGVHTQYF. CDR3 in DNA: TGCGCCAGCAGTGAGCTCCATGGCGTACATACGCAGTATTTT.